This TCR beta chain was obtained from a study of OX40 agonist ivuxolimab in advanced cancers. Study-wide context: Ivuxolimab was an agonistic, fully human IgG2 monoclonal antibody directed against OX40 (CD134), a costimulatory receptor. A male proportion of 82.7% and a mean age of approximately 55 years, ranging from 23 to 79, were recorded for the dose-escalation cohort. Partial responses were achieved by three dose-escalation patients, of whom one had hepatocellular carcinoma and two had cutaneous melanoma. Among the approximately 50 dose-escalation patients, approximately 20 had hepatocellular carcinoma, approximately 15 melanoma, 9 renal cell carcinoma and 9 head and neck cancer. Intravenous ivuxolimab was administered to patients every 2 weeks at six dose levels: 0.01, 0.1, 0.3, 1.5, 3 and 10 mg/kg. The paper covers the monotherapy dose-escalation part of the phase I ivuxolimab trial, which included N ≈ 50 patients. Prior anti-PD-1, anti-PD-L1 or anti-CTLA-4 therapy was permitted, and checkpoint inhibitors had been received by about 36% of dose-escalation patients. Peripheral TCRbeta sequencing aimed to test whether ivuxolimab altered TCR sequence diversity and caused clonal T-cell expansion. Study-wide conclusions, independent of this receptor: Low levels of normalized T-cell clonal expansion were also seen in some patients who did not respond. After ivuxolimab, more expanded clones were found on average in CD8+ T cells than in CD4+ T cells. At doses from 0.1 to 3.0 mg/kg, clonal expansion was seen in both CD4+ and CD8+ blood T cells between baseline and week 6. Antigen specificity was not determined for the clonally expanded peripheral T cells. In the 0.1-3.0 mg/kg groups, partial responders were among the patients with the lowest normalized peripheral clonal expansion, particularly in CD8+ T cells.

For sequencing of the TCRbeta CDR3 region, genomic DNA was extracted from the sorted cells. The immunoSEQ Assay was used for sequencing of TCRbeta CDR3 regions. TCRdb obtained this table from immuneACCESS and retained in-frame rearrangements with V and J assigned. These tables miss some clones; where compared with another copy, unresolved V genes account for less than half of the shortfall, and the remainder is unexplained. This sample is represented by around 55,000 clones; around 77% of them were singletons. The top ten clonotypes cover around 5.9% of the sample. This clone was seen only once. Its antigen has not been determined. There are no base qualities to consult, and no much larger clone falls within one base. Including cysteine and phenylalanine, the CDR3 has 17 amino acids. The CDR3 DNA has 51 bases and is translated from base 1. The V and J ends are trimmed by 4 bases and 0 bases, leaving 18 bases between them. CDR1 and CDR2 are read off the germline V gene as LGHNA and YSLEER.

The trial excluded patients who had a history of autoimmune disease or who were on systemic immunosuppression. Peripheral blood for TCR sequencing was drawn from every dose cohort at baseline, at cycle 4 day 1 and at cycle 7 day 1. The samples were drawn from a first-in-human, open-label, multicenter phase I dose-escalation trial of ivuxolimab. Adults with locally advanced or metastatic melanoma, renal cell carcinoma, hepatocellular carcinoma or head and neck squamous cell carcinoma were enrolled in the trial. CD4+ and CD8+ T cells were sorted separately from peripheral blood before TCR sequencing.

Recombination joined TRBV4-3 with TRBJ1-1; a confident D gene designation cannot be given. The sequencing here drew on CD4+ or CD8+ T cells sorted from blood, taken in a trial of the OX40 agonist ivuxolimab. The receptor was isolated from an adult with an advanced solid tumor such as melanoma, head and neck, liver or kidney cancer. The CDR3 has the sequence CASSPDRVGRLNTEAFF. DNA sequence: TGCGCCAGCAGCCCAGACCGCGTTGGACGATTGAACACTGAAGCTTTCTTT.